This TCR beta chain emerged from a study of spatial heterogeneity in lung cancer (dated by TCRdb to the late 2010s). Context from the whole study: Beta-chain transcripts were consistently detected in greater numbers than alpha-chain transcripts, which likely reflected higher beta-chain transcript abundance. A strong correlation was found between TCR transcript counts in tumor regions and a T cell transcriptional module score from matched bulk RNA-seq. In the raw uncorrected reads, each unique combination of TCR and UMI appeared on average more than ten times. In non-small cell lung cancer, the study made a quantitative comparison of TCR alpha and beta repertoires among multiple tumor regions, matched nontumor lung and blood. Nonsynonymous mutation counts, determined by whole-exome sequencing of tumor tissue, were related to features of the TCR repertoire. Both alpha and beta chains were TCR-sequenced in hundreds of tumor regions, 64 matched nontumor lung samples and around 50 PBMC samples obtained at surgery. The paper as a whole reports these results and caveats: Additional single-cell paired TCR alpha and beta sequencing was considered necessary to confirm, at a functional level, the hypothesis that regional TCRs recognize regional mutations. A correlation was observed between the number of expanded intratumoral alpha and beta TCRs and the tumor nonsynonymous mutation count. Counts of ubiquitous and regional expanded TCRs correlated with counts of ubiquitous and regional nonsynonymous mutations, respectively. TCR-seq was estimated to cover only approximately 7% of tumor T cells for alpha chains and around 12% for beta chains.

This clonotype was detected many times. Its antigen is currently not known. Per-nucleotide qualities are absent, and no much larger clonotype sits a single base away. Library construction relied on 5' RACE. Instrument on record: NextSeq 500. The TCR library protocol attached a unique molecular identifier to each TCR cDNA molecule to allow correction of PCR and sequencing errors. Concerning the study's data processing: Decombinator tools were used for TCR identification, UMI-based error correction and CDR3 extraction. TCRs above a frequency of 2 per 1,000, corresponding to the top 1% of the tumor frequency distribution, were defined as expanded. Expanded tumor TCRs were classed as regional if statistically deemed absent (corrected P<0.05) from at least one tumor region, otherwise ubiquitous. Renyi diversity was computed with the R vegan package after each repertoire had been subsampled 100 times to 5,000 TCRs. CDR3 similarity networks were built from amino acid triplet string-kernel similarity, with CDR3s being connected when pairwise similarity was above 0.82. Using fastp at Q25 and MiXCR, TCRdb reprocessed the public reads and kept productive beta chains. Rows are unified per CDR3 protein, each entry keeping the most common DNA and genes. In this record, the V and J calls reflect TCRdb's handling and not the investigators' own analysis. The sample profile shows about 3,800 distinct CDR3 sequences; 4.1% of them were found once. Clones ranked in the top ten supply 40% to 55% of the sample.

The sample's time point label, in plain terms: sample taken at primary tumor resection. The donors were some 72 patients from the lung TRACERx cohort who had early-stage, untreated non-small cell lung cancer. For TCR sequencing, whole RNA was extracted from tumor and nontumor lung tissue, or from cryopreserved PBMC samples, and no cell sorting was done. Patients were selected for TCR sequencing only if sufficient RNA was available from at least two tumor regions. Before being selected, tumor and adjacent nontumor lung specimens were reviewed by a lung pathologist. This sequence was found in a male donor with early-stage non-small cell lung cancer. This specimen consisted of lung tumor tissue, obtained at surgery.

The CDR3 sequence is CSARTQGANTF. The sequenced DNA is TGCAGTGCTAGAACACAGGGGGCTAACACCTTC. The chain was built from TRBV20-1 and TRBJ1-2; 9 junctional bases match TRBD1. Here V drops 2 bases and J drops 12 bases, and the junction holds 4 bases not matched to any gene. CDR1 and CDR2, looked up from the germline V gene (reference sequence), are DFQATT and SNEGSKA. The CDR3 numbers 11 residues from cysteine through phenylalanine. Only the CDR3 part of the read is kept: 33 bases, read in frame from the first base.